This passage covers 29 T cell receptor beta chains from one sample sequenced in a study of response to subunit inactivated influenza vaccine. TCRdb reanalysed the RT-PCR reads using MiXCR and keeps one entry per CDR3 protein. Among around 760,000 distinct CDR3 sequences, about 15% were seen once, and the ten largest hold approximately 7%. The sample in question was PBMCs from blood, obtained 14 to 15 days before vaccination. The receptors here all came from a man aged 50-59 years who received an inactivated influenza vaccine.

V is TRBV20-1 and J is TRBJ1-6, with D tentatively TRBD1 (6 bases). Between the trimmed V and J ends, which lost 2 bases and 1 base, there was a span of 12 bases. The CDR3 spans 16 residues. CDR1 DFQATT and CDR2 SNEGSKA come from the germline V gene (reference sequence). This chain's CDR3 is CSARRGGSSYNSPLHF. DNA for the CDR3: TGCAGTGCTAGAAGGGGGGGCTCGTCCTATAATTCACCCCTCCACTTT.

This clonotype was counted between two and nine times. V gene TRBV9 combines with J gene TRBJ2-2; D is possibly TRBD1 or TRBD2 (6 bases each). The CDR3 is 15 amino acids. Trimming took 6 bases from V and 5 from J, leaving 17 bases between them. The germline gives CDR1 SGDLS, CDR2 YYNGEE. The chain's CDR3 is CASMRGGQGTGELFF. Written as DNA, the CDR3 is TGTGCCAGCATGCGTGGGGGGCAGGGTACCGGGGAGCTGTTTTTT.

V gene TRBV7-2 combines with J gene TRBJ1-5; D gene unclear. The V end lost 2 bases, the J end lost 6 bases, and 8 bases lay between the germline ends. This CDR3 region has 13 residues. Per germline, CDR1 SGHTA and CDR2 FQGNSA. The CDR3 is CASSLTGFQPQHF. The CDR3 bases are TGTGCCAGCAGCTTAACTGGTTTTCAGCCCCAGCATTTT.

The V gene is TRBV27, the J gene TRBJ2-7, with D maybe TRBD1 (6 bases). The CDR3 has 13 residues. Germline V gene sequence: CDR1 MNHEY, CDR2 SMNVEV (reference sequence). The V gene lost 5 bases and the J gene lost 3 bases, with 11 bases spanning the gap. CDR3 in DNA: TGTGCCAGCAGTCGGGACACCTACTACGAGCAGTACTTC. It encodes CASSRDTYYEQYF.

This chain connects TRBV12-3 or TRBV12-4 to TRBJ2-3; 7 bases are shared with TRBD2. The CDR3 runs 18 residues. The V gene end was trimmed by 11 bases and the J gene end by 4 bases; junction bases not matched to a gene: 24. CDR3 loop: CAFSLKTGTTKSPDTQYF. The DNA for the CDR3 is TGTGCCTTCAGTCTCAAAACCGGGACTACGAAATCCCCAGATACGCAGTATTTT.

This clonotype was recorded a few times. The chain links TRBV12-3 or TRBV12-4 to TRBJ2-1, with D unclear. The length of the CDR3 is 12 residues. The V end lost 2 bases, the J end lost 6 bases, and 5 bases lay between the germline ends. CDR3 DNA sequence: TGTGCCAGCAGTTTATGGTCCAATGAGCAGTTCTTC. Translated: CASSLWSNEQFF.

This clonotype was observed at least ten times. This rearrangement joins TRBV14 to TRBJ2-3; D may be TRBD1 (5 bases). Germline lookup yields CDR1 SGHDN and CDR2 FVKESK. V was cut by 4 bases and J by 1 base, with 12 bases left in between. The CDR3 totals 15 residues. The chain's CDR3 is CASSRRGDRTDTQYF. The CDR3 nucleotides read TGTGCCAGCAGCCGAAGGGGCGACCGCACAGATACGCAGTATTTT.

This clonotype was detected a few times. The chain links TRBV19 to TRBJ2-7; the match to TRBD1 covers 8 bases. CDR1 and CDR2 (germline): LNHDA, SQIVND (reference sequence). The CDR3 consists of 15 residues. V was pared by 5 bases and J by 2 bases, with 8 bases of the junction left unmatched. CDR3 loop: CASSRSKTGAYEQYF. The CDR3 nucleotides read TGTGCCAGTAGTCGATCAAAGACAGGGGCCTACGAGCAGTACTTC.

This rearrangement joins TRBV7-9 to TRBJ2-5; possible D gene TRBD1, 5 bases. Trimming shortened V by 10 bases and J by 2 bases, and 11 bases separated the two germline ends. Germline CDR1 reads SEHNR; CDR2 reads FQNEAQ (reference sequence). The CDR3 has 12 residues. The CDR3 protein is CANARVQETQYF. The DNA for the CDR3 is TGTGCCAACGCCAGGGTACAAGAGACCCAGTACTTC.

This clonotype showed up just a few times. The CDR3: CASSHSPEQFF. CDR3 DNA sequence: TGTGCCAGCAGCCATTCCCCTGAACAGTTCTTC. This chain joins TRBV7-3 and TRBJ2-1; D is undetermined. CDR1 is SGHTA, CDR2 FQGTGA, per germline. V shed 5 bases and J shed 13 bases, with 12 bases lying between them. This CDR3 region has 11 residues.

This clonotype has just a few counts. The chain uses TRBV14 and TRBJ1-6, with a possible D match to TRBD1 (5 bases). Trimming cost V 0 bases and J 9 bases, with 9 bases left between them. The length of the CDR3 is 14 residues. Germline loops: CDR1 SGHDN, CDR2 FVKESK. Here the CDR3 DNA reads TGTGCCAGCAGCCAAGAAACAGGACTTTCACCCCTCCACTTT. This codes for CASSQETGLSPLHF.

V usage is TRBV2 and J usage is TRBJ2-7; 7 bases are shared with TRBD1. The CDR3 runs 13 residues. Trimming cost V 3 bases and J 3 bases; bases outside gene matches: 2. Germline V gene lookup returns CDR1 SNHLY and CDR2 FYNNEI. For the CDR3, the DNA is TGTGCCAGCAGTGAGGGACAGATCTACGAGCAGTACTTC. Its protein product is CASSEGQIYEQYF.

The rearrangement joins TRBV10-3 to TRBJ1-6, with 8 bases that match TRBD1. V lost 10 bases to trimming and J lost 9 bases; unmatched junction nucleotides: 17. Germline lookup yields CDR1 ENHRY and CDR2 SYGVKD. The CDR3 is made up of 16 amino acids. This CDR3 is CATSGQVYRNSSPLHF. The DNA of the CDR3 is TGTGCCACCTCGGGACAGGTCTACCGCAATTCTTCACCCCTCCACTTT.

This clonotype was counted many times. The chain recombines TRBV2 with TRBJ2-1; 10 bases agree with TRBD2. The junction had 7 bases not matched to a gene; V was cut back by 0 bases and J by 5 bases. Germline CDR1 is SNHLY and CDR2 is FYNNEI. This CDR3 spans 17 amino acids. The CDR3 reads CASSEAGLAWSHNEQFF. DNA for the CDR3: TGTGCCAGCAGTGAAGCGGGACTAGCGTGGTCCCACAATGAGCAGTTCTTC.

This clonotype was detected only a few times. V is TRBV11-2 and J is TRBJ2-7; D uncertain. V was clipped by 0 bases and J by 2 bases, with 5 bases between them. Per the germline V gene, CDR1 is SGHAT and CDR2 is FQNNGV. This CDR3 contains 13 residues. CDR3 sequence: CASSLDLAYEQYF. The CDR3 DNA reads as TGTGCCAGCAGCTTAGATCTAGCCTACGAGCAGTACTTC.

This clonotype was detected many times. This chain connects TRBV10-3 to TRBJ2-5, with D uncertain. This CDR3 comprises 13 residues. V lost 0 bases to trimming and J lost 5 bases, with 7 bases between them. Per the germline V gene, CDR1 is ENHRY and CDR2 is SYGVKD. The CDR3 bases are TGTGCCATCAGTGAGTCTAGGATGGAGACCCAGTACTTC. It codes for CAISESRMETQYF.

The V call is TRBV5-1, the J call TRBJ1-6, with D hard to call. The germline V gene encodes CDR1 SGHRS and CDR2 YFSETQ. The CDR3 contains 16 residues. The V and J ends lost 2 bases and 4 bases respectively, with 13 bases between them. CDR3: CASSLPGGTYNSPLHF. The CDR3 coding sequence is TGCGCCAGCAGCTTACCAGGAGGTACTTATAATTCACCCCTCCACTTT.

The V call is TRBV7-3, the J call TRBJ2-1; 10 bases line up with TRBD2. This CDR3 contains 17 residues. Per germline, CDR1 SGHTA and CDR2 FQGTGA. Trimming cost V 8 bases and J 8 bases; bases outside gene matches: 18. The CDR3 DNA reads TGTGCCAGCTGTTCCCGTATCCAGCGGGGGGGGAGGTATGAGCAGTTCTTC. This gives the protein CASCSRIQRGGRYEQFF. The full variable domain, in which reference TRBV7-3 and TRBJ2-1 provide the parts outside the CDR3, is GAGVSQTPSNKVTEKGKYVELRCDPISGHTALYWYRQSLGQGPEFLIYFQGTGAADDSGLPNDRFFAVRPEGSVSTLKIQRTERGDSAVYLCASCSRIQRGGRYEQFFGPGTRLTVL.

Only a few counts were recorded for this clonotype. The V call is TRBV7-2, the J call TRBJ2-3; 9 bases are shared with TRBD2. Losses at the gene ends were 5 bases for V and 4 bases for J; bases not matched to a gene: 10. Germline CDR1 is SGHTA and CDR2 is FQGNSA. The CDR3 extends over 16 amino acids. The CDR3: CASSTRGSGGSDTQYF. CDR3 nucleotides: TGTGCCAGCAGCACCCGAGGTAGCGGGGGCTCAGATACGCAGTATTTT.

The genes are TRBV2 and TRBJ2-1; 7 bases map to TRBD1. CDR1 and CDR2 (germline): SNHLY, FYNNEI. This CDR3 spans 15 amino acids. The ends lost 7 bases at V and 0 bases at J; junction bases unmatched: 6. CDR3 protein: CASMRTGISYNEQFF. The CDR3 region has the DNA TGTGCCAGCATGCGGACAGGTATCTCCTACAATGAGCAGTTCTTC.

The gene calls are TRBV2 and TRBJ2-2; D call uncertain. V was cut by 5 bases and J by 0 bases, with 13 bases left in between. This CDR3 is built from 16 residues. Germline V gene lookup returns CDR1 SNHLY and CDR2 FYNNEI. CDR3 protein: CASSTVTSTNTGELFF. CDR3 coding DNA: TGTGCCAGCAGTACAGTGACATCTACGAACACCGGGGAGCTGTTTTTT. Full variable domain (outside the CDR3, taken from reference TRBV2 and TRBJ2-2): EPEVTQTPSHQVTQMGQEVILRCVPISNHLYFYWYRQILGQKVEFLVSFYNNEISEKSEIFDDQFSVERPDGSNFTLKIRSTKLEDSAMYFCASSTVTSTNTGELFFGEGSRLTVL.

This clonotype occurred a few times. The V gene is TRBV6-1, the J gene TRBJ2-7; 12 bases map to TRBD2. V lost 7 bases and J lost 3; bases outside the gene matches: 16. The germline CDR1 and CDR2 sequences are MNHNS and SASEGT. The CDR3 extends over 18 amino acids. CDR3 nucleotide sequence: TGTGCCAGCACCAGAGGACTAGCGGGAAGTTCTGGGAACTACGAGCAGTACTTC. It translates to CASTRGLAGSSGNYEQYF.

This chain joins TRBV6-1 and TRBJ2-7; TRBD1 is a possible D gene (6 bases). Looked up from germline, CDR1 is MNHNS and CDR2 is SASEGT. The CDR3 covers 15 residues. The germline V and J ends were trimmed by 8 bases and 3 bases, with 20 bases remaining between them. The CDR3 DNA reads TGTGCCAGCTCCCTCTATTACAGGGCCAGCTACGAGCAGTACTTC. The encoded protein is CASSLYYRASYEQYF.

The genes are TRBV7-2 and TRBJ2-5; D is ambiguous. The CDR3 covers 13 residues. CDR1 and CDR2 from the germline V gene are SGHTA and FQGNSA. V was clipped by 5 bases and J by 2 bases, with 9 bases between them. DNA for the CDR3: TGTGCCAGCAGCCCAAGTAATCAAGAGACCCAGTACTTC. Translated: CASSPSNQETQYF.

This clonotype has a handful of counts. The CDR3 coding sequence is TGTGCCAGCAGTTACTCGTGGGCAGGGAACACTGAAGCTTTCTTT. Protein: CASSYSWAGNTEAFF. The rearrangement joins TRBV6-5 to TRBJ1-1, with D unresolved. Trimming shortened V by 0 bases and J by 1 base, and 9 bases separated the two germline ends. The CDR3 consists of 15 residues. Germline V lookup: CDR1 MNHEY, CDR2 SVGAGI.

The chain has TRBV4-3 and TRBJ2-7; D possibly corresponds to TRBD1 (6 bases). CDR3 length: 14 residues. Germline V gene data show CDR1 as LGHNA and CDR2 as YSLEER. V was clipped by 1 base and J by 3 bases, with 10 bases between them. Written as DNA, the CDR3 is TGCGCCAGCAGCCAAGGCAGGGGTGGCTACGAGCAGTACTTC. Amino acids: CASSQGRGGYEQYF.

This clonotype was seen only a few times. V usage is TRBV5-5 and J usage is TRBJ2-2; TRBD2 is a possible D gene (5 bases). Germline V lookup: CDR1 SGHKS, CDR2 YYEKEE (reference sequence). The CDR3 consists of 16 residues. V lost 3 bases and J 0 bases, leaving 12 bases between the germline ends. The CDR3 sequence: CASSSSGIANTGELFF. Written as DNA, the CDR3 is TGTGCCAGCAGCTCGAGCGGAATCGCGAACACCGGGGAGCTGTTTTTT.

This clonotype appeared a few times. This chain links TRBV6-2 or TRBV6-3 with TRBJ2-1, with unresolved D. V was cut by 6 bases and J by 4 bases, with 19 bases left in between. Germline V gives CDR1 MNHEY, CDR2 SVGEGT. This CDR3 has 16 residues. For the CDR3, the DNA is TGTGCCAGCAGCCAATCCCCCCCCGAGTCATACAATGAGCAGTTCTTC. This sequence encodes CASSQSPPESYNEQFF.

This clonotype was detected many times. The rearrangement uses TRBV29-1 and TRBJ2-5; D perhaps matches TRBD1 (5 bases). Trimming left V 6 bases short and J 5 bases short, with 13 bases between. The CDR3 contains 12 residues. Germline assignment: CDR1 SQVTM and CDR2 ANQGSEA. CDR3 protein: CSVKGQAETQYF. In DNA, the CDR3 is TGCAGCGTCAAGGGGCAGGCGGAGACCCAGTACTTC.